This record looks at one T cell receptor (beta chain) sequence and its context. Its antigen is not known. The PCR ran on 60 Vbeta and 13 Jbeta primers. Methods used by the authors: Later, an analysis found around 80 million unique TCR beta chains, and around 12 million of these were shared. Repertoires were generated with immunoSEQ multiplex PCR, while TCRdb's copy carries only in-frame clones and drops some. V and J calls and clone size are those listed in that table; D and trimming were worked out from the DNA. In the table there are 250,000 to 350,000 clones, about nine tenths of which are singletons. This record belongs to a study of cytomegalovirus exposure and HLA in healthy donors. The wider study: Early released data had tens of millions of unique TCRs, all coming from HLA-typed donors. Study findings and constraints: TCR beta V- and J-gene trimming was later associated with a missense DCLRE1C variant.

Germline V gene lookup returns CDR1 SEHNR and CDR2 FQNEAQ (reference sequence). The CDR3 sequence is 14 residues long. The trim removed 4 bases at V and 2 bases at J, leaving 4 bases unmatched. The material sequenced was PBMCs. This receptor was taken from a man aged 35 to 55 in good health and CMV-seropositive. The chain employs TRBV7-9 and TRBJ1-1, with 7 bases that match TRBD1. The CDR3 is CASSSTGANTEAFF. CDR3 DNA: TGTGCCAGCAGCTCTACAGGGGCTAACACTGAAGCTTTCTTT.